What follows is one T cell receptor (beta chain) and its context. The germline V gene encodes CDR1 SGHNT and CDR2 YENEEA. Trimming left V 3 bases short and J 7 bases short, with 19 bases between. The CDR3 is 15 residues long. Only in-frame clones appear in the TCRdb table, and some are missing; sequencing was by immunoSEQ multiplex PCR. The sample holds around 56,000 clones, 70% to 90% seen once. The data were obtained in a study of T cell changes during pregnancy in multiple sclerosis. This clonotype was obtained from a female donor with multiple sclerosis, enrolled in a pregnancy study. The J gene is TRBJ2-7, the V gene TRBV11-3, with a possible D match to TRBD1 (5 bases). The sequences come from peripheral blood, collected after pregnancy. The CDR3 spells CASSLPWGLMGEQYF. The CDR3 nucleotides read TGTGCCAGCAGCTTGCCGTGGGGCCTCATGGGAGAGCAGTACTTC.